The entry below gives a single T cell receptor (beta chain) sequence along with its context. No antigen is known for it. Germline CDR1 and CDR2: SEHNR and FQNEAQ (reference sequence). Trimming pared 4 bases from V and 4 bases from J, leaving 22 bases between. This CDR3 spans 17 amino acids. These data come from a study of shared clonotypes between healthy human individuals. Broader study findings: Donor scarcity curtailed the genetic and exposure-history diversity represented herein.

Clones were sequenced by immunoSEQ multiplex PCR, and TCRdb holds only the in-frame ones, with some missing. The table shows nearly 1 million clones, with around three quarters occurring only once. Sample: memory CD4+ T cells sorted from blood. Specified subset: CD45RA-negative fraction. The chain has TRBV7-9 and TRBJ2-5; maybe TRBD2 (5 bases). The clonotype comes from a man between 18 and 35 years old in good health. CDR3 residues: CASSSMMSGGLRETQYF. For the CDR3, the DNA is TGTGCCAGCAGCTCGATGATGTCTGGAGGCTTACGAGAGACCCAGTACTTC.